The T cell receptor beta chain under discussion was sequenced for a study of blood T cell repertoires in COVID-19. About the research overall: T cells, B-cell-depleted T cells, or PBMCs supplied cDNA or gDNA.

Patients in Seattle were enrolled during active infection, then followed longitudinally. The ends were cut back, 1 base at V and 1 base at J, with 12 bases in the middle. The CDR3 spans 17 residues. Germline V lookup: CDR1 KGHDR, CDR2 SFDVKD. In the authors' methods: How many nucleated cells were present was estimated from reference gene primer amplification. Profiled with immunoSEQ multiplex PCR; TCRdb holds only in-frame clones, not every one. Clonal size and the V and J genes are those of that table, whereas D and trimming came from the DNA. The sample has 150,000 to 200,000 clones; less than 90% are singletons.

The sample comprised peripheral blood. This receptor was taken from a woman aged 55-70 years with COVID-19, enrolled during active disease. The J gene is TRBJ2-2, the V gene TRBV24-1; possibly TRBD2 for D (6 bases). In nucleotides, the CDR3 is TGTGCCACCAGTGATTTAAAGGGACTGGGGAACACCGGGGAGCTGTTTTTT. This gives the protein CATSDLKGLGNTGELFF.